Sequencing of this TCR beta chain was carried out in a study of cytomegalovirus exposure and HLA in healthy donors. Overall study results and limits: Most of the TCR beta V segments (in an earlier analysis) were productive either about 90% or about 30% of the time. In terms of immune exposure information, only CMV serostatus was available. Later analysis associated a missense DCLRE1C variant with TCR beta V- and J-gene trimming. Despite most TCR sequences being rare, some public TCRs occurred in many donors.

This clone was observed a few times. What it binds is unknown. V gave up 9 bases and J gave up 0 bases, with 12 bases separating them. This CDR3 is built from 13 residues. CDR1 is MNHNS and CDR2 is SASEGT in the germline V gene. It was with 60 Vbeta and 13 Jbeta primers that the PCR ran. Assay: immunoSEQ multiplex PCR; the TCRdb copy retains only in-frame clones and omits some. In the table there are over 85,000 clones, less than 10% of which are singletons. The receptor was derived from a man aged 50 to 60 in good health and CMV-seronegative. The chain employs TRBV6-1 and TRBJ2-7; D is perhaps TRBD1 (5 bases). What was sequenced was PBMCs. The CDR3 DNA reads TGTGCCAGTACAGGACCCCTCTCCTACGAGCAGTACTTC. This sequence encodes CASTGPLSYEQYF.